The present TCR beta chain was sequenced within a study of CD8 T cells in ankylosing spondylitis. Study-level findings and limits: Within matched ankylosing spondylitis synovial fluid, disease-linked clones were reportedly significantly enriched. Clones linked to the disease showed a CD8+ phenotype. They occurred at relatively low frequencies in peripheral blood.

The CDR3 runs to 15 residues. J was trimmed by 6 bases and V by 6 bases; bases with no gene match: 4. This clonotype appeared a few times. Its matching antigen is unknown. TCRdb reprocessed the 5' RACE reads via MiXCR and lists one record per CDR3 protein. The sample has hundreds of thousands of distinct CDR3 sequences, roughly 22% seen once. V is TRBV12-3 or TRBV12-4 and J is TRBJ2-3; 15 bases are shared with TRBD2. The receptor's source is a male donor with ankylosing spondylitis or in good health (not recorded which). Material for sequencing was blood, either unsorted or a sorted T cell fraction (not recorded which). CDR3 coding DNA: TGTGCCAGCAGCCCCGGGACTAGCGGGAGGGATACGCAGTATTTT. As protein: CASSPGTSGRDTQYF.